The present T cell receptor beta chain was sequenced within a study of T cell repertoires in cytomegalovirus infection. The overall study: Newly reported HLA-C-restricted and thoroughly characterized HLA-B-restricted CMV epitopes were employed. Public TCR beta signatures were indicative of both CMV infection and a matching HLA type.

One entry per CDR3 protein, called by TCRdb with MiXCR from the reads. Seen here are 70,000 or so distinct CDR3 sequences, approximately 30% observed once, and the top ten hold 59%. With respect to this clonotype: As yet, its antigen is unknown.

Trimming left V 4 bases short and J 4 bases short, with 5 bases between. CDR3 length equals 11 residues. The V gene's germline CDR1 is SEHNR and CDR2 FQNEAQ (reference sequence). Sample: CD8+ T cells from cultured PBMCs, taken from culture after CMV antigen stimulation. The rearrangement uses TRBV7-9 and TRBJ2-7; D remains unclear. This receptor was obtained from a human donor in good health (CMV status not recorded). Some clones in this sample may be carry-over from other donors' samples. The chain's CDR3 is CASSSQYEQYF. Written as DNA, the CDR3 is TGTGCCAGCAGCTCTCAGTACGAGCAGTACTTC.